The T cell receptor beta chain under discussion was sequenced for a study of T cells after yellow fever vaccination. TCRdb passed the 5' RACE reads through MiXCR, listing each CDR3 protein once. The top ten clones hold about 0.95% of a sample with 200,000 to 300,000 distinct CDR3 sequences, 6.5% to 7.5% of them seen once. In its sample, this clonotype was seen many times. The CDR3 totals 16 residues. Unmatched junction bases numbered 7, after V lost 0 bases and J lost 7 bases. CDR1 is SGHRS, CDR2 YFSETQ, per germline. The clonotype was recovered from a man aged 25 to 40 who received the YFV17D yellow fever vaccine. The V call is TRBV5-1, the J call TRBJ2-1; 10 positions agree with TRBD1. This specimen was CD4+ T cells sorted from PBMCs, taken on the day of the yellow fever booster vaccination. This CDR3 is CASSLEWAGQGNEQFF. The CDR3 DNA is TGCGCCAGCAGCTTGGAATGGGCGGGACAGGGGAATGAGCAGTTCTTC.